This is a list of T cell receptor beta chains from one sample in a study of cytomegalovirus exposure and HLA in healthy donors. Clones were sequenced by immunoSEQ multiplex PCR, and TCRdb holds only the in-frame ones, with some missing. With some 110,000 clones in the sample, the ten largest clones hold 3.7%. The sequenced sample was PBMCs. These receptors came from a man aged 25 to 40 in good health and CMV-seronegative. The CDR3 runs from the conserved cysteine through the conserved F or W. A D gene is named only where the DNA matches it firmly.

j_call,v_call,d_call,cdr3_aa,cdr3_nt
TRBJ2-2,TRBV28,-,CASGDPKGILTGELFF,TGTGCCAGCGGGGATCCGAAGGGGATTCTCACCGGGGAGCTGTTTTTT
TRBJ1-5,TRBV15,-,CATSSGSGRQPQHF,TGTGCCACCAGCAGCGGATCTGGGCGTCAGCCCCAGCATTTT
TRBJ2-7,TRBV9,TRBD1,CASSVAATGVEQYF,TGTGCCAGCAGCGTAGCTGCGACAGGGGTCGAGCAGTACTTC
TRBJ2-5,TRBV5-1,-,CASGPSDQETQYF,TGCGCCAGCGGGCCGTCCGACCAAGAGACCCAGTACTTC
TRBJ2-3,TRBV7-6,TRBD2,CASTPGSGGASTDTQYF,TGTGCCAGCACCCCGGGTAGCGGGGGTGCCAGCACAGATACGCAGTATTTT
TRBJ2-4,TRBV2,TRBD1,CASSGTGGRSIQYF,TGTGCCAGCAGTGGCACAGGGGGCCGGAGCATTCAGTACTTC
TRBJ2-3,TRBV29-1,TRBD2,CSIWTRGDTQYF,TGCAGCATCTGGACTAGGGGCGATACGCAGTATTTT
TRBJ2-2,TRBV7-2,TRBD2,CASSLAWGGGTGELFF,TGTGCCAGCAGCTTAGCCTGGGGCGGGGGCACCGGGGAGCTGTTTTTT
TRBJ1-2,TRBV7-2,-,CASSLGGSYGYTF,TGTGCCAGCAGCTTAGGGGGCTCCTATGGCTACACCTTC
TRBJ1-2,TRBV5-1,TRBD1,CASSFGGQGADYGYTF,TGCGCCAGCAGCTTTGGAGGGCAGGGGGCAGACTATGGCTACACCTTC
TRBJ2-5,TRBV2,TRBD2,CASSETGGEETQYF,TGTGCCAGCAGTGAAACGGGAGGGGAAGAGACCCAGTACTTC
TRBJ2-2,TRBV6-5,TRBD1,CASSWTGAIPGELFF,TGTGCCAGCAGTTGGACAGGGGCAATTCCCGGGGAGCTGTTTTTT
TRBJ1-2,TRBV5-1,TRBD1,CASRHNQGANYGYTF,TGCGCCAGCAGGCATAACCAGGGGGCGAACTATGGCTACACCTTC
TRBJ2-1,TRBV30,TRBD1,CAWRRDRVVNEQFF,TGTGCCTGGAGAAGGGACAGGGTAGTAAATGAGCAGTTCTTC
TRBJ2-7,TRBV23-1,-,CASSPGPEQYF,TGCGCCAGCAGTCCAGGCCCTGAGCAGTACTTC
TRBJ2-7,TRBV29-1,-,CSVEDPQASSYEQYF,TGCAGCGTTGAAGATCCCCAGGCCAGCTCCTACGAGCAGTACTTC
TRBJ1-6,TRBV28,TRBD1,CASSLRQGGNSPLHF,TGTGCCAGCAGTTTACGGCAGGGGGGTAATTCACCCCTCCACTTT